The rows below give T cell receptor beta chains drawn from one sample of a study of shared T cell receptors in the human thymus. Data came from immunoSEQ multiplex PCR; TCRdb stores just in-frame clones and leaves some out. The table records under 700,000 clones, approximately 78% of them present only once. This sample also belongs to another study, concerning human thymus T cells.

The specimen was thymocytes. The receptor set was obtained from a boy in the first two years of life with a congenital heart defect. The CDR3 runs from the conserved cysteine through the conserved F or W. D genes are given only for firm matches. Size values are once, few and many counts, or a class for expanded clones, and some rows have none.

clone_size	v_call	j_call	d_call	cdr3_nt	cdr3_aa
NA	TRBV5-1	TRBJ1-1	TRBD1	TGCGCCAGCAGGGACGGACAGGGGAAGAACACTGAAGCTTTCTTT	CASRDGQGKNTEAFF
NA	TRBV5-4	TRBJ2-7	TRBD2	TGTGCCAGCAGCCATCCTAGCGGGAGTATCTACGAGCAGTACTTC	CASSHPSGSIYEQYF
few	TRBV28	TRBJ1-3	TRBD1	TGTGCCAGCAGTTTTATTTCGGGAGGGGGCGCATACACCATATATTTT	CASSFISGGGAYTIYF
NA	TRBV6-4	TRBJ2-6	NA	TGTGCCAGCAGTGACCGGGACTCTGGGGCCAACGTCCTGACTTTC	CASSDRDSGANVLTF
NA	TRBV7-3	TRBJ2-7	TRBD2	TGTGCCAGCAGCCCCCCCCTAGCGGGACCTTTGGACGAGCAGTACTTC	CASSPPLAGPLDEQYF
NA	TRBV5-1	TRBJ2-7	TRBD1	TGCGCCAGCAGCTTGGTCGGGGACAGGGTCGACGAGCAGTACTTC	CASSLVGDRVDEQYF
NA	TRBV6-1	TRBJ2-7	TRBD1	TGTGCCAGCATTCCTTGGGACAGCTCCTACGAGCAGTACTTC	CASIPWDSSYEQYF
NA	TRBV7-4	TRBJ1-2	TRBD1	TGTGCCAGCAGCTTAGGGTCCACAGGGGAGGGCTACACCTTC	CASSLGSTGEGYTF
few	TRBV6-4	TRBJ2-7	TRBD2	TGTGCCAGCAGTGACTCGCTCCATCTAGCGGGAGACTACGAGCAGTACTTC	CASSDSLHLAGDYEQYF
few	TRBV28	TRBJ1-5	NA	TGTGCCAGCAGTTTATCCCCCTCGGGGAATCAGCCCCAGCATTTT	CASSLSPSGNQPQHF
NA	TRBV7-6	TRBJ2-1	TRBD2	TGTGCCAGCAGTCCCTTTGTAGCGGGAGGGGTATTTGACAATGAGCAGTTCTTC	CASSPFVAGGVFDNEQFF
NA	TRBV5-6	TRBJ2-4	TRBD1	TGTGCCAGCAGCTTAAATGGTGTTTTCGCCAGGGGGATTGAATACATTCAGTACTTC	CASSLNGVFARGIEYIQYF
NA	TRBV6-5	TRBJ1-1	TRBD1	TGTGCCAGCACCGAGGGACAGGGGTTGAACACTGAAGCTTTCTTT	CASTEGQGLNTEAFF
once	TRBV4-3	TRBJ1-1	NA	TGCGCCAGCAGCCAATTGGGGCTCACGAACACTGAAGCTTTCTTT	CASSQLGLTNTEAFF
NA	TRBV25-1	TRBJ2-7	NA	TGTGCCAGCAGTGAACCAGGGACTCGACTCGAGCAGTACTTC	CASSEPGTRLEQYF
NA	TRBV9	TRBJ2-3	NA	TGTGCCAGCAGCGTAGCACAGCTCACAGATACGCAGTATTTT	CASSVAQLTDTQYF
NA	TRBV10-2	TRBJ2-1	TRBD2	TGCGCCAGCAGTGAGTTAGGTAGCGGGACATACAATGAGCAGTTCTTC	CASSELGSGTYNEQFF
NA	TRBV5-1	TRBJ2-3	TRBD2	TGCGCCAGCGGGATAGACACCCGGACTAGCGGGAGCACAGATACGCAGTATTTT	CASGIDTRTSGSTDTQYF
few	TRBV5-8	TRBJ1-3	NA	TGTGCCAGCATTCCCGGGACTGATGCCTCTGGAAACACCATATATTTT	CASIPGTDASGNTIYF
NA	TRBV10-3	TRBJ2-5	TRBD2	TGTGCCATCAGTGGGAGACAGGTCCTCGGGAGGGGGACCCAGTACTTC	CAISGRQVLGRGTQYF